This T cell receptor beta chain was identified during a study of T cell responses to AZD1222 COVID-19 vaccine (dated by TCRdb to the early 2020s). Background on the whole study: TCR sequencing covered fewer than 250 trial participants: 200 to 210 given two doses of AZD1222 and approximately 25 given two doses of MenACWY control vaccine. Trial participants were enrolled by age into subgroups of 18-55, 56-69 and 70-plus years, and approximately 150, 30 and 60 TCR-sequenced participants, respectively, were included in these subgroups.

As to this clone: This receptor's antigen is unknown. Base qualities are not at hand, and no much larger clone is one base apart.

The research as a whole found: Vaccine-associated CD4 TCRs spanned the whole spike protein, with dominant responses in regions 160-218 and 743-854. No day 14 peak-response samples were available, so repertoires were characterized only after the peak T cell response. The 56-69-year group was small, and its depth increase did not reach significance, likely because of low power. Conclusions about previously exposed vaccinees are limited, since just six AZD1222 recipients were seropositive for SARS-CoV-2 at baseline. Reportedly, close to half of the unique spike-specific TCRs recognized epitopes lying outside the regions that are mutated in the B.1.351 and B.1.1.7 variants. Participants were mostly white British, with more females than males. The authors suggested clonal diversity may have been underestimated. A significant rise in spike-specific TCR breadth and depth was observed after two AZD1222 doses relative to day 0 and relative to MenACWY recipients.

The trim is 4 bases for V and 10 bases for J, with a gap of 17 bases between the germline ends. The CDR3 has 15 amino acids, counting the end cysteine and phenylalanine. The read is trimmed to its CDR3 DNA, 45 bases read in frame from base 1. For CDR1 and CDR2, the germline V gene (reference sequence) lists LNHNV and YYDKDF. This specimen's time point label, per the study, means: about 28 days (+/-7) after the second vaccine dose. AZD1222 recipients with second doses at about 4 weeks or about 12 weeks were pooled, because spike-specific TCR depth and breadth did not differ between schedules. The vaccinee samples were drawn from two UK trials, COV001 and COV002, one of which was a single-blind randomized controlled phase 2/3 trial testing AZD1222 (ChAdOx1 nCoV-19) in healthy adults. Trial participant PBMC samples were collected at day 0 and day 28 after the second dose for TCRbeta chain sequencing.

The CDR3 regions of human TCRbeta chains were analyzed by immunosequencing. Under the source paper's analysis protocol: Repertoire TCRs were matched against a reference library of SARS-CoV-2-specific TCRs generated with the MIRA antigen-specificity platform. Breadth was defined as the fraction of unique TCRs that were SARS-CoV-2-associated, and depth was defined as the fraction of total T cells that were SARS-CoV-2-associated. Using the MIRA data, every spike-specific TCR was mapped to the spike region that the TCR reacted to and assigned to either a CD4 or a CD8 class. Log10-transformed breadth and depth values were compared by one-way ANOVA with Sidak's multiple comparisons tests. The clones in this table, taken by TCRdb from immuneACCESS, are in-frame only. Not every clone is retained; where verified, under half of the shortfall comes from an unresolved V gene, and the cause of the rest is unknown. For V, J and clone size, that table is used; D and trimming come from the DNA. This sample lists about 42,000 clones; 65% to 85% were detected once. 18% of the sample belongs to the ten largest clones.

This TCR was recovered from an adult who received the AZD1222 COVID-19 vaccine. The specimen comprised peripheral blood, sampled 28 days after the second AZD1222 dose. The rearranged chain carries TRBV15 and TRBJ1-6, with TRBD1 as a weak D call on 6 bases. Here the CDR3 is given as CATSTGRGARSPLHF. The DNA reads TGTGCCACCAGCACTGGCCGGGGGGCAAGGTCACCCCTCCACTTT.